This TCR beta chain comes out of a study of blood T cell repertoires in COVID-19. Study-level background: Sites in the United States, Italy and Spain provided acute and convalescent COVID-19 samples. PBMCs, B-cell-depleted T cells, or T cells were the source of the cDNA or gDNA that made up the material.

Original processing methods: Amplification of reference gene primers was used by the study to estimate nucleated cell counts. The data were produced by immunoSEQ multiplex PCR, yet TCRdb's version contains in-frame clones alone and is incomplete. The D gene and trimming were derived from the DNA, and the V and J assignments and clone size from that table. The data hold 200,000 to 250,000 clones, with 80% to 90% observed a single time. The trim removed 4 bases at V and 1 base at J, leaving 7 bases unmatched. Germline V gene data show CDR1 as SGHDT and CDR2 as YYEEEE. The CDR3 consists of 15 residues. The chain has TRBV5-6 and TRBJ1-1; 7 positions agree with TRBD1. Sequenced: peripheral blood. This sequence was found in a woman of 80 years or more with acute or convalescent COVID-19. For the CDR3, the DNA is TGTGCCAGCAGCGTTCGTAACAGGGGGAACACTGAAGCTTTCTTT. It translates to CASSVRNRGNTEAFF. Together with reference TRBV5-6 and TRBJ1-1, the CDR3 gives the full variable domain: DAGVTQSPTHLIKTRGQQVTLRCSPKSGHDTVSWYQQALGQGPQFIFQYYEEEERQRGNFPDRFSGHQFPNYSSELNVNALLLGDSALYLCASSVRNRGNTEAFFGQGTRLTVV.